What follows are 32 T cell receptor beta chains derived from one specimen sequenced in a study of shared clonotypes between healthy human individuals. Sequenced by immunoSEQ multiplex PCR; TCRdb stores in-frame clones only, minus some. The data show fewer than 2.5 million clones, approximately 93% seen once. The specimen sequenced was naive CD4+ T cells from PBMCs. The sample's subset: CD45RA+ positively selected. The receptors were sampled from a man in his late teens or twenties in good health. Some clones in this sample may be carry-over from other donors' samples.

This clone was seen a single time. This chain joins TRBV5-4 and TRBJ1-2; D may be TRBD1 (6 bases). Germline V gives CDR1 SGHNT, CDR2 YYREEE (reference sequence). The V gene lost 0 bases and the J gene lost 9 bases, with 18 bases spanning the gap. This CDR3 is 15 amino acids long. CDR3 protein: CASSLGAQGLARYTF. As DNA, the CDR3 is TGTGCCAGCAGCTTGGGGGCCCAGGGGTTGGCGCGCTACACCTTC.

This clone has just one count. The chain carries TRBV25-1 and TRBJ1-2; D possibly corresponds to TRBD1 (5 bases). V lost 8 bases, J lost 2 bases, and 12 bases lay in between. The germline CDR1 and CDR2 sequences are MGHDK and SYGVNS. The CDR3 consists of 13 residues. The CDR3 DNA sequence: TGTGCCAGCGCTCCCGGGGGAAACTATGGCTACACCTTC. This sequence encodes CASAPGGNYGYTF.

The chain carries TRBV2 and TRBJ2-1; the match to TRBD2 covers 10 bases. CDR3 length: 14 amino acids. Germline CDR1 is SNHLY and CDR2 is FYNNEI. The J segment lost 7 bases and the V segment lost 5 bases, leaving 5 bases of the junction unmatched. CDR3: CASSSGRAGNEQFF. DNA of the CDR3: TGTGCCAGCAGTAGCGGGAGGGCCGGGAATGAGCAGTTCTTC. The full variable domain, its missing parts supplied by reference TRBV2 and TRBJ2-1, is EPEVTQTPSHQVTQMGQEVILRCVPISNHLYFYWYRQILGQKVEFLVSFYNNEISEKSEIFDDQFSVERPDGSNFTLKIRSTKLEDSAMYFCASSSGRAGNEQFFGPGTRLTVL.

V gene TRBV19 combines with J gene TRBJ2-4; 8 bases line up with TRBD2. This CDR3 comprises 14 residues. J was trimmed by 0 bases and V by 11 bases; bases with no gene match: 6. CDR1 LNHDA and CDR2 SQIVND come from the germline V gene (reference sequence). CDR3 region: CAGVAGLAKNIQYF. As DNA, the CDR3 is TGTGCCGGCGTAGCGGGACTAGCCAAAAACATTCAGTACTTC.

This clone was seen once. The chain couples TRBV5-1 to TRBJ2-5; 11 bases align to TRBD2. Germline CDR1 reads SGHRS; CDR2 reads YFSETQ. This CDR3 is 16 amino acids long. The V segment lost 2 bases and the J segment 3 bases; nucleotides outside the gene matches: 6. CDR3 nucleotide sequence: TGCGCCAGCAGCTTACTAGCGGGGGCCCCTGAAGAGACCCAGTACTTC. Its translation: CASSLLAGAPEETQYF.

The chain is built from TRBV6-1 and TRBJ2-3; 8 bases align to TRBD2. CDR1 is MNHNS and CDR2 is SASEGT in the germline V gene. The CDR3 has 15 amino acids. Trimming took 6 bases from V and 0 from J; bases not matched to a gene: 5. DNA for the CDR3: TGTGCCAGCAGGTCGCGGGAGGCAAGCACAGATACGCAGTATTTT. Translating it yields CASRSREASTDTQYF.

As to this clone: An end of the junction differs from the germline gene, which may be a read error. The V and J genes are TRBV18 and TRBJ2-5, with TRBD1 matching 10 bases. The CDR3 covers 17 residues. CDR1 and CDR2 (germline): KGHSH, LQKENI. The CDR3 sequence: CASSPPGQGIVQETQYF. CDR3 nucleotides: TGTGCCAGCTCGCCACCGGGACAGGGGATTGTCCAAGAGACCCAGTACTTC.

CDR3 protein: CASGSPGHGHEQYF. CDR3 DNA: TGTGCCAGCGGATCTCCTGGCCATGGCCACGAGCAGTACTTC. The V call is TRBV28, the J call TRBJ2-7; D ambiguous. The length of the CDR3 is 14 residues. V shed 8 bases and J shed 5 bases, with 19 bases lying between them. Germline CDR1 is MDHEN and CDR2 is SYDVKM.

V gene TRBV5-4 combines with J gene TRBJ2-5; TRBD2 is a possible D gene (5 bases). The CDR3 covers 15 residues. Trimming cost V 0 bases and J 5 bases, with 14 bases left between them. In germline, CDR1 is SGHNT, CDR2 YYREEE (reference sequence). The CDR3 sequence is CASSLAGVFAETQYF. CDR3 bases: TGTGCCAGCAGCTTGGCCGGGGTTTTCGCGGAGACCCAGTACTTC.

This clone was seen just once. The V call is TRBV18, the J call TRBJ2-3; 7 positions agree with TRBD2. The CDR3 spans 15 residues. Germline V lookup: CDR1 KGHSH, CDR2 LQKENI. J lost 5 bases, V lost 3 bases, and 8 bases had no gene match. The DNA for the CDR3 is TGTGCCAGCTCACCGTGGTCTAGCGGAAGAGATACGCAGTATTTT. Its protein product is CASSPWSSGRDTQYF.

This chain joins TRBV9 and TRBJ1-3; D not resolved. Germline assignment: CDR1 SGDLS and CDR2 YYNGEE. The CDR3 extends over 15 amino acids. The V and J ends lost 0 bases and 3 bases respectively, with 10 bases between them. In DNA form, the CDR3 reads TGTGCCAGCAGCGTAGATTGGGCGGTTGGAAACACCATATATTTT. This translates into CASSVDWAVGNTIYF.

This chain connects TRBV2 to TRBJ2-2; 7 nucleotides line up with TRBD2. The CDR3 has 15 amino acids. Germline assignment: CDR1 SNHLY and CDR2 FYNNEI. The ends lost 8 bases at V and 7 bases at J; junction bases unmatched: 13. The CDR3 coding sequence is TGTGCCAGCGTTCTGGGGGAGGGCCAGGGCGGGGAGCTGTTTTTT. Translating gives CASVLGEGQGGELFF.

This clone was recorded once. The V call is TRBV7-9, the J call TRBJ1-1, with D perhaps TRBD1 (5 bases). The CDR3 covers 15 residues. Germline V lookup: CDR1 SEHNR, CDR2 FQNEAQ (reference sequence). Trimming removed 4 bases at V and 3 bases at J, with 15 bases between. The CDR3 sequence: CASSSPPGGDTEAFF. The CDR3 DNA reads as TGTGCCAGCAGCTCCCCCCCTGGGGGTGACACTGAAGCTTTCTTT.

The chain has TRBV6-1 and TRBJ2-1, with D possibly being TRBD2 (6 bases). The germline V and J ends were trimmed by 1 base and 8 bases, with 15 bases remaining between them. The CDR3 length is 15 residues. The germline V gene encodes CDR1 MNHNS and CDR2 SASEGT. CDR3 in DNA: TGTGCCAGCAGTGAAGTCCGGGGGATGGGGGATGAGCAGTTCTTC. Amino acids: CASSEVRGMGDEQFF.

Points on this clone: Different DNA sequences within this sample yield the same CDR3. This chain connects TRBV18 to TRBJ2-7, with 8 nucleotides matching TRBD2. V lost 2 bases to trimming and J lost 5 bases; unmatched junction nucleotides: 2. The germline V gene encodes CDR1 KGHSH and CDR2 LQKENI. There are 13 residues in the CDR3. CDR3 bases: TGTGCCAGCTCACCAGGGACTAGTCACGAGCAGTACTTC. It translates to CASSPGTSHEQYF.

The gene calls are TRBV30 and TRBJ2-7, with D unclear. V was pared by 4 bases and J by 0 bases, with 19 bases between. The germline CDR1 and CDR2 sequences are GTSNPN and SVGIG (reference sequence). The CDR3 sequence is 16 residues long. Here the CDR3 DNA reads TGTGCCTGGATGCCGCCTAGTCCATTGTACTCCTACGAGCAGTACTTC. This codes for CAWMPPSPLYSYEQYF. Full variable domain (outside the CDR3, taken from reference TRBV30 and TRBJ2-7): SQTIHQWPATLVQPVGSPLSLECTVEGTSNPNLYWYRQAAGRGLQLLFYSVGIGQISSEVPQNLSASRPQDRQFILSSKKLLLSDSGFYLCAWMPPSPLYSYEQYFGPGTRLTVT.

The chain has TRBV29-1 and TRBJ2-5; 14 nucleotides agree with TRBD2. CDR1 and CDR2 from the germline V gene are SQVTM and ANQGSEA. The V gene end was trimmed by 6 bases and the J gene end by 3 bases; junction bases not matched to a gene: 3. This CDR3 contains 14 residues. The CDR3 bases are TGCAGCGTAGCGGGACTAGCGGGAGAAGAGACCCAGTACTTC. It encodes CSVAGLAGEETQYF.

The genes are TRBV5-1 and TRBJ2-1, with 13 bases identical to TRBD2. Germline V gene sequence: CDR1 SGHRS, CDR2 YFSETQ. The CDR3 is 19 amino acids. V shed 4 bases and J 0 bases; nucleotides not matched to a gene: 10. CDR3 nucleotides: TGCGCCAGCAGCGGACTAGCGGGAGCCTCGACGAGCTCCTACAATGAGCAGTTCTTC. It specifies CASSGLAGASTSSYNEQFF.

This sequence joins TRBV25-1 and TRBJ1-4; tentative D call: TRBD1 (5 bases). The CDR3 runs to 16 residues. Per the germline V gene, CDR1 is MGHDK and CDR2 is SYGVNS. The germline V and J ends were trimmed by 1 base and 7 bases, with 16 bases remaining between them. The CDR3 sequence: CASSEWGGPWGEKLFF. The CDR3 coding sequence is TGTGCCAGCAGTGAATGGGGCGGGCCGTGGGGTGAAAAACTGTTTTTT.

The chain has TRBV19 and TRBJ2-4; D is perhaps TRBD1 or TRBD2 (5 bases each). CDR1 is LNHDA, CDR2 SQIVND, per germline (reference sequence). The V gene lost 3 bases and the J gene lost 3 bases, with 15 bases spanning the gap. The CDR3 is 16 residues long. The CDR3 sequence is CASSIMGPGDKNIQYF. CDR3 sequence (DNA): TGTGCCAGTAGTATTATGGGACCCGGAGACAAAAACATTCAGTACTTC.

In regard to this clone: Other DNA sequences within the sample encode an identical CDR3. CDR3 sequence reads: CASSLAPDSYEQYF. CDR3 nucleotide sequence: TGCGCCAGCAGCTTGGCCCCGGACAGCTACGAGCAGTACTTC. The V call is TRBV5-1, the J call TRBJ2-7; D is possibly TRBD1 (6 bases). The germline CDR1 and CDR2 sequences are SGHRS and YFSETQ. V lost 0 bases and J 3 bases, leaving 10 bases between the germline ends. CDR3 length equals 14 residues.

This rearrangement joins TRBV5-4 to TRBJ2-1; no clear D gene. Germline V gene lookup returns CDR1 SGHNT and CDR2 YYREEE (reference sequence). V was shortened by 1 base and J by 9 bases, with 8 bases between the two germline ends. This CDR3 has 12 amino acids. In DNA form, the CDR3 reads TGTGCCAGCAGCTTGTATACGGCTGAGCAGTTCTTC. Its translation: CASSLYTAEQFF.

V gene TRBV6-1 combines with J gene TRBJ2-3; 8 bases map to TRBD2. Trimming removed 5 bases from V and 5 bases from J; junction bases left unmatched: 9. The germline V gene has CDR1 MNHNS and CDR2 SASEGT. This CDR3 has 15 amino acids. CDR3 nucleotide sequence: TGTGCCAGCAGTCCAAGAGCGGGAGCGGGAGATACGCAGTATTTT. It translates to CASSPRAGAGDTQYF.

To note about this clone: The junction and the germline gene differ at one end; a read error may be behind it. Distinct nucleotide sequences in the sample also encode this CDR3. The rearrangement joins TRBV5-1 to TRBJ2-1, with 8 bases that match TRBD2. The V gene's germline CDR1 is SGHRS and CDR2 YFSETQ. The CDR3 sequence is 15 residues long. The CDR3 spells CASSLLAGGDNEQFF. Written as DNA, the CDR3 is TGTGCCAGCAGCTTGTTGGCGGGAGGCGACAATGAGCAGTTCTTC.

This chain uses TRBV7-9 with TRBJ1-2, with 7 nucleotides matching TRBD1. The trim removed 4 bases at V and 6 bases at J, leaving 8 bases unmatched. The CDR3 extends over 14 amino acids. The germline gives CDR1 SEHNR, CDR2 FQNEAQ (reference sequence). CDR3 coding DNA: TGTGCCAGCAGCTGGGAGGGGGCCTATGATGGCTACACCTTC. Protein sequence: CASSWEGAYDGYTF.

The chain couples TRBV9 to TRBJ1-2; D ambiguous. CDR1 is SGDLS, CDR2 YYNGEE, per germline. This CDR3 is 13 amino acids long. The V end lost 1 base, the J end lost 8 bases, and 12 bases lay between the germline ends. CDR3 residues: CASSVRAAGGYTF. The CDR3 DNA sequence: TGTGCCAGCAGCGTACGGGCAGCGGGAGGCTACACCTTC.

CDR3: CASSPLGQNQPQHF. DNA for the CDR3: TGTGCCAGCTCACCACTGGGCCAAAATCAGCCCCAGCATTTT. The chain recombines TRBV18 with TRBJ1-5; D call uncertain. V gave up 1 base and J gave up 4 bases, with 8 bases separating them. CDR1 is KGHSH, CDR2 LQKENI, per germline. The CDR3 is 14 amino acids.

This CDR3 is CASTTTGTRGSEQYF. CDR3 DNA: TGTGCCAGCACCACAACCGGGACTAGAGGTAGCGAGCAGTACTTC. The chain joins TRBV7-6 to TRBJ2-7; 8 bases line up with TRBD2. The CDR3 is made up of 15 amino acids. J lost 6 bases, V lost 7 bases, and 14 bases had no gene match. The V gene's germline CDR1 is SGHVS and CDR2 FNYEAQ. The variable domain in full, with the rest retrieved from reference TRBV7-6 and TRBJ2-7, is GAGVSQSPRYKVTKRGQDVALRCDPISGHVSLYWYRQALGQGPEFLTYFNYEAQQDKSGLPNDRFSAERPEGSISTLTIQRTEQRDSAMYRCASTTTGTRGSEQYFGPGTRLTVT.

The CDR3 sequence: CASSFGVGDEQFF. The CDR3 DNA reads as TGTGCCAGCAGCTTCGGGGTTGGGGATGAGCAGTTCTTC. This chain uses TRBV11-2 with TRBJ2-1; D possibly corresponds to TRBD2 (5 bases). Trimming took 3 bases from V and 8 from J, leaving 11 bases between them. The CDR3 sequence is 13 residues long. From germline, CDR1 is SGHAT and CDR2 FQNNGV.

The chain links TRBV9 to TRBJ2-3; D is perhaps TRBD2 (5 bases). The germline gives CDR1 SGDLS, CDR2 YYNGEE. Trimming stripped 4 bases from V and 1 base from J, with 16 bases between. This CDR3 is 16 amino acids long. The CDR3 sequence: CASSPQVGSGTDTQYF. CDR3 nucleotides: TGTGCCAGCAGCCCTCAGGTGGGTAGCGGCACAGATACGCAGTATTTT.

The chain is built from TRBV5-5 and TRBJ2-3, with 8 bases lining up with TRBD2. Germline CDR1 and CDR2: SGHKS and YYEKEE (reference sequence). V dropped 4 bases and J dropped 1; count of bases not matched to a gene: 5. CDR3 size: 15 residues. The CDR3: CASSPLAVGTDTQYF. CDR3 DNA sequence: TGTGCCAGCAGCCCACTAGCGGTGGGCACAGATACGCAGTATTTT.

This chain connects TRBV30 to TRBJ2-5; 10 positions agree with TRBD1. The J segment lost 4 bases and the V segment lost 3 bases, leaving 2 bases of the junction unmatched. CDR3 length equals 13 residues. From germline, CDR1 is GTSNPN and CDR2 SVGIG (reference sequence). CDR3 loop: CAWSGTGVETQYF. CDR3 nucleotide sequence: TGTGCCTGGAGCGGGACAGGGGTAGAGACCCAGTACTTC.